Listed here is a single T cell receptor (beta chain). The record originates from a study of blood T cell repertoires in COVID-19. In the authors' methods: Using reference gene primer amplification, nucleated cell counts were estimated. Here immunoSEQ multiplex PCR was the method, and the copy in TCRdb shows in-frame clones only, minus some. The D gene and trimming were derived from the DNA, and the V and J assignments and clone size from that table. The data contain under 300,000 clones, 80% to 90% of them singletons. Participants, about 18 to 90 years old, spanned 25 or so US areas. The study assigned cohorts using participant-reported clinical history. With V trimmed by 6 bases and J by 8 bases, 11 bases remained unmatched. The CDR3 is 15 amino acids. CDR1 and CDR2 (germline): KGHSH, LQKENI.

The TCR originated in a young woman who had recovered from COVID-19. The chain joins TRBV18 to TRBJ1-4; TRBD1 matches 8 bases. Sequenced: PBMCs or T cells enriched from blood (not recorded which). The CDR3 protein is CASSSGTGRGEKLFF. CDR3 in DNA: TGTGCCAGCTCGTCCGGGACAGGAAGAGGAGAAAAACTGTTTTTT.